This TCR beta chain derives from a study of blood T cells in healthy people across ages (dated by TCRdb to the mid-2010s). General notes on the study: In model experiments, roughly one uniquely barcoded TCR beta cDNA molecule per two T cells was captured by template switching. Four age groups were formed from the donors: young (average approximately 15 years), middle-aged (approximately 40), aged (more than 55) and long-lived (around 82). Age-related changes in TCR beta repertoire diversity were measured in the study by deep sequencing normalized with unique cDNA molecular identifiers. To avoid experimental bias, donors of different ages were distributed randomly across sequencing lanes. Using the same blood draw, the study looked at two additional independent replicas of 1 million unique cDNA reads for two donors, one aged 18 to 29 and the other aged 80 or older.

The 39 donors, aged roughly 6 to 100 years, were systemically healthy Caucasian individuals from Russia. Approximately 9.3 milliliters of peripheral blood were drawn from each donor into EDTA-treated Vacutainer tubes. Ficoll-Paque density-gradient centrifugation was used to isolate PBMCs, with at least 7 million obtained per sample. Trizol reagent was used to extract total RNA from PBMCs, with at least 5.5 micrograms per sample. The percentages of naive CD45RAhigh/CD27high T cells were determined by flow cytometry on a PBMC aliquot from every donor. The full study reports these points: Estimates of total diversity from one million sequenced T cells were regarded as lower bounds and underestimates. Observed TCR beta diversity per million T cells fell roughly linearly with age, and a significant reduction was already apparent by age roughly 40. Conclusive comparison of naive and antigen-experienced compartments was prevented by the profiling of bulk unsorted PBMCs. The long-lived group showed more naive CD4+ T cells, fewer expanded clones and increased TCR diversity than the aged group, suggesting age selection. There was a strong correlation between observed TCR beta diversity and the percentage of naive T cells measured by flow cytometry. Because the CMV infection status of the donors was unknown, age-related changes in expanded clonotypes may potentially have been confounded.

In the germline V gene, CDR1 corresponds to LGHNA and CDR2 to YSLEER. V is shortened by 1 base, J by 0 bases, and the region joining them spans 10 bases. Inclusive of the bounding cysteine and phenylalanine, the CDR3 is 15 residues long. The kept DNA is CDR3 alone, 45 bases in frame from the first base. In this sample, this clonotype turned up many times. The antigen this receptor binds is unknown. There are no base qualities to consult, and no much larger clone falls within one base. The receptor library was made with 5' RACE. The reads were generated on an Illumina HiSeq 2500. A second roughly 6 to 12 cycle PCR used a sample-barcoded 5' primer and a J-beta primer mix. A unique molecular identifier was introduced onto each TCR beta cDNA molecule by a template-switch 5' adaptor carrying 12 random nucleotides. Each sample yielded at least 3 million CDR3-containing paired-end reads. All of the RNA was converted into first-strand cDNA using the Mint cDNA synthesis kit, with a TRBC-specific oligonucleotide serving as the primer. After uracil-DNA glycosylase treatment, a first 18-cycle PCR used universal primers M1SS and BC2_uni_R on all cDNA. The paper's data handling went like this. Normalization of each sample was performed by random selection of 1 million high-quality reads, each carrying a distinct molecular identifier. Instead of being binned into consensus sequences, reads with shared molecular identifiers were discarded. MiTCR, run with a Q25 quality threshold and the strictest error-elimination algorithm, handled CDR3 identification, clonotype clustering and error correction. A nonparametric unseen species model with Euler transformation was used to estimate a lower bound on total TCR beta diversity. TCRdb reprocessed the public reads (quality trimming at Q25 with fastp, clone calling with MiXCR) and kept in-frame beta chains. Rows are combined by CDR3 protein, so each entry shows the most common genes and DNA. These V and J calls are TCRdb output, not the study's own analysis. This sample holds roughly 2 million distinct CDR3 sequences; about 50% were observed only once. Of the sample, over 2% falls within the top ten clones.

Sequencing used blood. The rearranged chain carries TRBV4-3 and TRBJ2-7; TRBD1 is possibly the D segment (5 matching bases). The receptor was isolated from a woman in her thirties or forties in good health. Here is the DNA: TGCGCCAGCAGCCAAGTTGGACATAGCTCCTACGAGCAGTACTTC. Its translation is CASSQVGHSSYEQYF.